The 8 T cell receptor beta chains below all came from one sample that was sequenced in a study of human thymus T cells. TCRdb keeps only in-frame clones here, not all; method: immunoSEQ multiplex PCR. The data show 75,000 to 90,000 clones, about 96% seen once. Resections that were taken during corrective heart surgery supplied the thymus tissue. Material: thymus tissue. These receptor sequences come from a boy less than two years old with a congenital heart defect but otherwise immunologically healthy.

The J gene is TRBJ2-7, the V gene TRBV5-6; D might be TRBD1 (5 bases). Germline CDR1 is SGHDT and CDR2 is YYEEEE. Trimming shortened V by 4 bases and J by 11 bases, and 16 bases separated the two germline ends. The CDR3 is 12 amino acids. The CDR3 region has the DNA TGTGCCAGCAGCGTCTATGGGGCGACAGAGTACTTC. Residues: CASSVYGATEYF.

V usage is TRBV5-1 and J usage is TRBJ2-1; 11 nucleotides line up with TRBD2. The CDR3 extends over 17 amino acids. From germline, CDR1 is SGHRS and CDR2 YFSETQ. Germline trimming cut 0 bases from V and 5 bases from J; bases unmatched to any gene: 7. The CDR3 bases are TGCGCCAGCAGCTTGGATCCGGGACTAGCGGATAACAATGAGCAGTTCTTC. Encoded protein: CASSLDPGLADNNEQFF.

The J gene is TRBJ2-3, the V gene TRBV11-2, with D possibly matching TRBD2 (6 bases). The CDR3 spans 13 residues. Looked up from germline, CDR1 is SGHAT and CDR2 is FQNNGV. V gave up 7 bases and J gave up 2 bases, with 10 bases separating them. The DNA for the CDR3 is TGTGCCAGCAAGGCTAGCGCCACAGATACGCAGTATTTT. This translates into CASKASATDTQYF.

This clone was detected only once. The junction does not match germline at one end; this may be a read error. The rearrangement links TRBV14 to TRBJ1-1; weak D call: TRBD1 (6 bases). CDR1 SGHDN and CDR2 FVKESK come from the germline V gene. The length of the CDR3 is 15 residues. Here the CDR3 reads CASRQGRGKDTEAFF. CDR3 sequence (DNA): TGTGCCAGCAGGCAAGGCAGGGGAAAGGACACTGAAGCTTTCTTT.

V and J are TRBV10-3 and TRBJ2-7, with D perhaps being TRBD1 or TRBD2 (6 bases each). Germline-derived CDR1 and CDR2 are ENHRY and SYGVKD. Trimming pared 3 bases from V and 3 bases from J, leaving 27 bases between. The CDR3 contains 19 residues. The CDR3 loop is CAISDLPYHRDSGVYEQYF. CDR3 nucleotide sequence: TGTGCCATCAGTGACCTTCCGTACCATCGGGACTCAGGGGTCTACGAGCAGTACTTC.

This chain links TRBV19 with TRBJ1-2, with a tentative D call TRBD1 (5 bases). Trimming removed 0 bases from V and 2 bases from J, with 16 bases in between. Germline CDR1 is LNHDA and CDR2 is SQIVND (reference sequence). The CDR3 has 17 amino acids. CDR3 nucleotide sequence: TGTGCCAGTAGTATAGATCCGGCGGGGCAGGACAACTATGGCTACACCTTC. Its protein product is CASSIDPAGQDNYGYTF.

The chain couples TRBV5-1 to TRBJ2-5, with TRBD2 matching over 15 bases. CDR3 size: 18 residues. The V and J ends lost 0 bases and 2 bases, in that order; junction bases with no gene match: 5. CDR1 is SGHRS, CDR2 YFSETQ, per germline. CDR3 sequence (DNA): TGCGCCAGCAGCTTGGGGGGGACTAGCGGGAGGAATCAAGAGACCCAGTACTTC. It translates to CASSLGGTSGRNQETQYF.

J is TRBJ2-1 and V is TRBV11-2; either TRBD1 or TRBD2 may fit D (6 bases each). There are 16 residues in the CDR3. Germline CDR1 reads SGHAT; CDR2 reads FQNNGV. V gave up 5 bases and J gave up 2 bases, with 16 bases separating them. CDR3 region: CASSPINGGTYNEQFF. CDR3 DNA: TGTGCCAGCAGCCCTATTAACGGGGGCACCTACAATGAGCAGTTCTTC.